The source of this T cell receptor (beta chain) is a study of control samples from healthy donors and cancer patients. Sequencing used immunoSEQ multiplex PCR; TCRdb keeps in-frame clones, though not all of them. The sample yields about 160,000 clones, around 94% seen once. Germline CDR1 SGHTS, CDR2 YDEGEE. Trimming cost V 1 base and J 7 bases, with 15 bases left between them. The CDR3 is 15 residues long. The clonotype was recovered from a man in his fifties or sixties with colorectal cancer. The sequenced material came from PBMCs. The chain employs TRBV5-8 and TRBJ2-1; D may correspond to TRBD1 or TRBD2 (5 bases each). The CDR3 DNA follows: TGTGCCAGCAGCTTGCGTGGGACCCGGGTTAATGAGCAGTTCTTC. It codes for CASSLRGTRVNEQFF.